What follows is one T cell receptor (beta chain) and its context. Method: immunoSEQ multiplex PCR; TCRdb's copy keeps in-frame clones and lacks some. The sample holds 90,000 to 120,000 clones, around nine tenths seen once. The sample originates from a study of blood T cell repertoires in COVID-19. At the level of the study: In each case, the material was cDNA or gDNA derived from T cells, B-cell-depleted T cells, or PBMCs.

Trimming took 2 bases from V and 5 from J, leaving 13 bases between them. The germline gives CDR1 MNHNY, CDR2 SVGAGI (reference sequence). CDR3 size: 15 residues. The sequenced sample was peripheral blood. This clonotype was obtained from a woman in her 30s with acute or convalescent COVID-19. The chain couples TRBV6-6 to TRBJ2-1; tentatively, D is TRBD1 (6 bases). The CDR3 DNA is TGTGCCAGCAGTTACGAACAGGGATGGGACAATGAGCAGTTCTTC. Its protein product is CASSYEQGWDNEQFF.